This TCR beta chain was obtained from a study of cytomegalovirus exposure and HLA in healthy donors. Study in general: Early released data had about 80 million unique TCRs, all coming from HLA-typed donors. Study conclusions and caveats: There were some public TCRs occurring in many donors, but most TCR sequences were rare. Association of a missense DCLRE1C variant with TCR beta V- and J-gene trimming was reported in a later analysis.

Per germline, CDR1 MDHEN and CDR2 SYDVKM. This CDR3 is built from 16 residues. V trimming: 3 bases; J trimming: 6 bases; junction bases outside the gene matches: 13. PCR primers comprised 60 Vbeta and 13 Jbeta primers. Authors' processing steps: In a later analysis, 75 million to 85 million unique TCR beta chains included roughly 11 million shared by two or more donors. TCRdb's table, derived via immunoSEQ multiplex PCR, lists solely in-frame clones and lacks some. V and J calls and clone size are given by that table; D and trimming were obtained from the DNA. The data show 150,000 to 160,000 clones, approximately 82% seen once. A note on this clone: Its cognate antigen is unknown.

What was sequenced was PBMCs. This TCR was recovered from a woman aged 45-59 years in good health and CMV-seropositive. The chain recombines TRBV28 with TRBJ2-7; TRBD1 agrees at 8 bases. CDR3 sequence: CASSFGADRGLGEQYF. For the CDR3, the DNA is TGTGCCAGCAGTTTTGGGGCCGACAGGGGACTGGGCGAGCAGTACTTC.